The source of this T cell receptor (beta chain) is a study of cytomegalovirus exposure and HLA in healthy donors (dated 2017 in TCRdb). About the study as a whole: An earlier analysis of 587 of the donors reported approximately 260 Gb of sequence data and 90 million to 120 million unique TCR beta sequences obtained from around 190 million T cells. Rather than using new phenotypic data, the later analysis identified candidate immune exposures from TCR beta sequences and from how often those sequences occurred across donors. In an earlier analysis of roughly 580 of the donors, high-throughput TCR beta sequencing was used to judge whether each TCR beta V gene segment behaved as functional or pseudogenic. The aim of the study was to test whether cataloging public T cell receptors could identify signatures of past pathogen exposure. The genetic ancestry cluster associated with self-reported Caucasian donors included around four fifths of the approximately 430 genotyped donors. A later analysis re-examined previously published TCR beta repertoires from roughly 650 donors and added high-resolution HLA genotyping to investigate patterns of TCR occurrence. A separate validation cohort of roughly 120 different subjects was used in addition to the roughly 640-subject first cohort. High-throughput TCR immunosequencing, statistical association of individual TCRs with disease status, and machine learning were combined to predict cytomegalovirus infection status. Donor age, sex, ethnicity and CMV serostatus were compiled together with the repertoire data. A later genetic analysis used genome-wide SNP genotypes for about 65% of the 666 donors, treating that subset as a discovery cohort. The study profiled the T cell repertoires of around 700 subjects by immunosequencing and related them to cytomegalovirus serostatus. HLA typing covered class I and class II loci at four-digit resolution. All discovery cohort repertoires had been generated on a single sequencing platform. About 280 gigabases of sequencing data and approximately 92 million unique TCR sequences made up an early release that covered under 750 HLA-typed donors. The number of donors typed differed by locus, with about 629-630 for A, B, C, DRB1 and DQB1, around 520 for DQA1, 600 to 610 for DPA1, and roughly 450 for DPB1. Among roughly 400 genotyped donors of the cohort, an average of about 240,000 unique TCR beta nucleotide sequences were sequenced per donor, roughly a sixth of them non-productive. Four to six DR-DQ haplotypes were handled as single units for association and clustering, since linkage in the cohort was strong. Here is what the overall study found, with its caveats: Because HLA typing was unavailable for some donors at each locus, only the typed subset was used in association tests. According to a later genetic analysis, donors in an Asian-associated ancestry cluster had fewer N-insertions in productive TCRs than the roughly 700-donor mean. When HLA alleles, especially DR and DQ, strongly co-occurred, attributing TCR associations to individual alleles was difficult. Over 15 rarely observed V segments, including chromosome 9 orphons, were excluded from the earlier analysis of almost 600 of the donors because counts were too low. A further reported finding was that TCR beta sequences accurately predicted the HLA-A and HLA-B alleles for most subjects in the first cohort. While some public TCRs were present in many individuals, most TCR sequences turned up only very rarely across donors. In a later analysis, HLA-associated TCR beta chains showed more clonal expansion and lower generation probabilities than non-associated chains that were equally common. In a later genetic analysis, a missense DCLRE1C variant was associated with V-gene and J-gene trimming of TCR beta chains, and the association was replicated in an independent cohort. A later analysis found that TCR association rates varied across HLA loci, with DRB1 alleles showing the most associated TCRs and HLA-C alleles the fewest. This cohort had only TCR beta chains sequenced, and the lack of alpha or paired-chain data limited which features could be detected. Immune exposure information for the cohort was limited to CMV serostatus. In a later analysis, 15,000 to 20,000 TCR beta sequences were associated with specific HLA alleles at a false discovery rate of 0.05. In the study, around 160 TCR beta chains were listed as associated with cytomegalovirus. Broadly in line with IMGT annotations, most TCR beta V segments showed up in productive rearrangements about 90% or about 30% of the time in an earlier analysis of 450 to 600 of the donors. In vitro tests confirmed that a few of the cytomegalovirus-associated TCR beta chains recognize cytomegalovirus antigens. Roughly uniform sequencing depth across donors was assumed in presence/absence analyses, although this assumption may not hold. The authors suggested that the approach could potentially be extended to other disease states and immunological phenotypes. The sequencing pipeline was judged likely to have produced a cluster of highly shared sequence variants as a technical artifact. Correlated functional status among segregating V segments might reflect linkage disequilibrium, but an unknown experimental factor could not be ruled out. In a later analysis, most CMV-associated TCR beta chains were found to appear HLA-restricted, with HLA associations seemingly driven largely by CMV exposure. According to a later analysis, parvovirus B19, influenza, CMV and Epstein-Barr virus appeared linked to several top co-occurrence clusters. The classifier was reported to diagnose cytomegalovirus status with high specificity and sensitivity in both the original cohort and the validation cohort. Some IMGT-functional V segments, including TRBV6-2 and TRBV6-3, could not be distinguished by the 87-base-pair reads and were therefore excluded.

Library generation was performed with the immunoSEQ multiplex PCR assay. For the multiplex PCR, a mixture combining 60 forward primers for TCR Vbeta segments and 13 reverse primers for TCR Jbeta segments was used. Amplification of the CDR3 region of rearranged TCR beta genes was performed with a multiplex PCR assay on genomic DNA. The amplified TCR beta libraries were sequenced on the Illumina HiSeq System as 87-base-pair reads. The published analysis was carried out like this. Across the 600 to 700 repertoires, a later analysis counted tens of millions of unique TCR beta chains, around 10 million of which were shared by at least two donors. To remove PCR and sequencing errors, raw reads were error-corrected and collapsed into unique sequences using a nearest-neighbor algorithm that merged closely related sequences. CDR3 sequences were aligned to IMGT reference sequences to assign V, D and J gene segments. Each retained sequence needed at least a six-nucleotide match to both a V gene segment and a J gene segment. A rearrangement was called productive if the CDR3 had no stop codons and remained in frame with V and J, and every other rearrangement was called non-productive. Following IMGT convention, CDR3 was defined as the stretch from the second conserved V-encoded cysteine to the conserved J-encoded phenylalanine. Sequences without an unambiguous match to a single V gene segment were excluded from the earlier analysis of about 630 of the donors. An earlier analysis of several hundred of the donors called V segments functional above 56.7% productive rearrangements and segregating when the between-donor standard deviation exceeded 5%. A statistical classification framework was developed to diagnose cytomegalovirus status using the catalog of TCR beta chain sequences. In a later analysis, V and J genes were assigned by comparing TCR nucleotide sequences against IMGT/GENE-DB human TR gene sequences. In a later analysis, CDR3 sequences and most-parsimonious VDJ recombination scenarios were assigned using the TCRdist pipeline. In a later analysis, each TCR beta chain was defined by its CDR3 amino acid sequence together with its V-gene family, and reads lacking a unique V-gene family were excluded. As a way to deal with suspected cross-contamination and a sequencing artifact, a later analysis dropped 450 to 600 nucleotide sequences that were highly shared and had low generation probability. In a later analysis, a clonal expansion index was calculated for each public chain from normalized within-repertoire ranks of inferred template counts. In a later analysis, generation probabilities were computed with a VDJ recombination model fitted to out-of-frame rearrangements, and the resulting probabilities were checked against IGoR. A later analysis scored TCR-TCR, TCR-HLA and TCR-CMV co-occurrence with hypergeometric tests, applying a repertoire-size bias correction to TCR pairs. A later analysis estimated false discovery rates by permuting HLA or CMV assignments 20 times. In a later analysis, co-occurring TCRs were grouped with DBSCAN, and TCRdist sequence similarity was added when clustering was performed within HLA-allele-positive subsets. Repertoires with fewer than 30,000 or more than 120,000 public chains, plus five repertoires with anomalous nucleotide sharing, were excluded from co-occurrence clustering. The table comes from immuneACCESS by way of TCRdb, which keeps in-frame sequences with V and J called. Part of the clones is missing from these tables; in studies checked, under half for an unresolved V gene and the rest for unknown reasons. V and J calls and clone size are those listed in that table; D and trimming were worked out from the DNA. In this sample the table shows around 78,000 clones, 55% to 75% of which occur a single time. Of the sample, approximately 5.7% falls within the top ten clones.

As regards this clone: What antigen it recognizes has not been identified. Per-base quality was not reported, and no clone a single base away is much larger than it. Other DNA sequences in the same sample also yield this CDR3.

The cohort consisted of 600 to 700 healthy bone marrow donors. Cohort members were all nominally healthy when sampled, although unrecorded immune exposures were likely present. The donor was CMV seropositive and was included in the group of 250 to 350 seropositive cohort members. Each donor provided a peripheral blood sample, and peripheral blood mononuclear cells were used for TCR beta sequencing. The Qiagen DNeasy Blood Extraction Kit was used to extract genomic DNA from the blood cell samples. Looking up the germline V gene (reference sequence) yields CDR1 SGHNT and CDR2 YYREEE. Clipping removes 5 bases from V and 4 bases from J, with 7 as the unmatched junction base count. The CDR3 sequence holds 14 residues, the cysteine and phenylalanine included. Only the CDR3 DNA is retained, 42 bases long and in frame from the first base.

The sample comprised PBMCs. Here the chain combines TRBV5-4 and TRBJ1-2, and TRBD1 aligns with 8 junction nucleotides. The TCR comes from a man younger than 40 in good health and CMV-seropositive. Here is the DNA: TGTGCCAGCAGACCCACAGGGGGTAGCTATGGCTACACCTTC. It encodes CASRPTGGSYGYTF.